The 29 T cell receptor beta chains given below trace back to one sample, sequenced in a study of blood T cell repertoires in COVID-19. TCRdb's copy holds only in-frame clones and misses some; the assay was immunoSEQ multiplex PCR. The table records more than 300,000 clones, 80% to 90% of them present only once. Source material: peripheral blood. The origin of the receptors is a woman aged 25 to 39 with COVID-19, enrolled during active disease.

The J gene is TRBJ2-1, the V gene TRBV19; 11 nucleotides match TRBD2. The CDR3 sequence is 15 residues long. CDR1 is LNHDA, CDR2 SQIVND, per germline (reference sequence). After removal of 6 bases from V and 7 bases from J, the junction contained 8 bases not matched to a gene. CDR3 DNA sequence: TGTGCCAGTAGACTACTAGCGGGAGTCATGAATGAGCAGTTCTTC. Translation gives CASRLLAGVMNEQFF.

This rearrangement joins TRBV10-3 to TRBJ2-3; maybe TRBD1 (6 bases). Germline CDR1 ENHRY, CDR2 SYGVKD. V shed 1 base and J shed 1 base, with 6 bases lying between them. This CDR3 contains 14 residues. The CDR3 coding sequence is TGTGCCATCAGTGAGTGGACAGGCACAGATACGCAGTATTTT. Protein product: CAISEWTGTDTQYF.

J is TRBJ2-3 and V is TRBV5-1; D not resolved. Looked up from germline, CDR1 is SGHRS and CDR2 is YFSETQ. The germline V and J ends were trimmed by 0 bases and 4 bases, with 6 bases remaining between them. The CDR3 length is 13 residues. The CDR3 coding sequence is TGCGCCAGCAGCTTGGGTACAGCAGATACGCAGTATTTT. Translating it yields CASSLGTADTQYF.

The J gene is TRBJ1-2, the V gene TRBV4-1; 9 nucleotides match TRBD1. The CDR3 is 14 residues long. Germline V CDR1 and CDR2: MGHRA, YSYEKL. Losses at the gene ends were 3 bases for V and 4 bases for J; bases not matched to a gene: 3. CDR3 in amino acids: CASSHEDRGYGYTF. CDR3 in DNA: TGCGCCAGCAGCCATGAGGACAGGGGCTATGGCTACACCTTC.

The chain couples TRBV4-1 to TRBJ2-1, with D unresolved. The CDR3 is 14 amino acids. Germline-derived CDR1 and CDR2 are MGHRA and YSYEKL. V was clipped by 5 bases and J by 5 bases, with 13 bases between them. CDR3 bases: TGCGCCAGCAGCACCCTCCCCCCAGACAATGAGCAGTTCTTC. Translated: CASSTLPPDNEQFF.

The V gene is TRBV19, the J gene TRBJ1-2; no clear D gene. Trimming removed 5 bases at V and 8 bases at J, with 21 bases between. Per germline, CDR1 LNHDA and CDR2 SQIVND (reference sequence). The CDR3 sequence is 15 residues long. The CDR3 is CASSLRRGGSGGYTF. The CDR3, as DNA: TGTGCCAGTAGTCTACGGAGAGGAGGGTCCGGAGGCTACACCTTC.

This chain uses TRBV4-2 with TRBJ2-2, with D maybe TRBD2 (5 bases). This CDR3 has 14 amino acids. V was clipped by 1 base and J by 4 bases, with 7 bases between them. Germline V lookup: CDR1 LGHNA, CDR2 YNFKEQ. CDR3 amino acids: CASSQGGLTGELFF. The DNA for the CDR3 is TGTGCCAGCAGCCAAGGAGGGCTCACCGGGGAGCTGTTTTTT.

This chain links TRBV6-5 with TRBJ2-1; D is unclear. This CDR3 comprises 15 residues. Germline loops: CDR1 MNHEY, CDR2 SVGAGI. The ends were cut back, 8 bases at V and 1 base at J, with 15 bases in the middle. CDR3 protein: CASRSLGPSYNEQFF. In DNA, the CDR3 is TGTGCCAGCCGCAGTCTAGGTCCTTCCTACAATGAGCAGTTCTTC.

The chain carries TRBV3-1 (or the pseudogene TRBV3-2) and TRBJ2-5, with 12 positions matching TRBD2. The germline V gene has CDR1 LGHDT and CDR2 YNNKEL (reference sequence). V lost 3 bases, J lost 2 bases, and 4 bases stayed unmatched. CDR3 length: 16 residues. CDR3 region: CASSQGLAGGQETQYF. CDR3 bases: TGTGCCAGCAGCCAGGGTCTAGCGGGAGGGCAAGAGACCCAGTACTTC.

The chain employs TRBV28 and TRBJ2-2; D not resolved. There are 12 residues in the CDR3. V gave up 3 bases and J gave up 5 bases, with 4 bases separating them. Germline values: CDR1 MDHEN, CDR2 SYDVKM. The CDR3 nucleotides are TGTGCCAGCAGTTTTAATACCGGGGAGCTGTTTTTT. Translation gives CASSFNTGELFF.

V is TRBV2 and J is TRBJ2-1; a weak D match, TRBD2 (5 bases). The CDR3 covers 12 residues. Trimming took off 5 bases at V and 6 bases at J, with 8 bases between the two ends. Germline V gives CDR1 SNHLY, CDR2 FYNNEI. Here the CDR3 reads CASSWTGNEQFF. As DNA, the CDR3 is TGTGCCAGCAGTTGGACTGGCAATGAGCAGTTCTTC.

This sequence joins TRBV4-3 and TRBJ2-2; D is uncertain. Trimming removed 0 bases from V and 3 bases from J, with 8 bases in between. The CDR3 has 15 amino acids. Germline CDR1 is LGHNA and CDR2 is YSLEER. The CDR3 protein is CASSQESQYTGELFF. The CDR3 DNA reads as TGCGCCAGCAGCCAAGAAAGTCAGTACACCGGGGAGCTGTTTTTT.

The V gene is TRBV2, the J gene TRBJ2-1; 9 bases map to TRBD2. With 10 bases clipped from V and 4 bases from J, the junction kept 8 bases outside the gene matches. The CDR3 is 14 residues long. Per germline, CDR1 SNHLY and CDR2 FYNNEI. CDR3 protein: CAIDSGSLYNEQFF. CDR3 DNA: TGTGCCATTGATAGCGGGAGCTTGTACAATGAGCAGTTCTTC. The full variable domain, in which reference TRBV2 and TRBJ2-1 provide the parts outside the CDR3, is EPEVTQTPSHQVTQMGQEVILRCVPISNHLYFYWYRQILGQKVEFLVSFYNNEISEKSEIFDDQFSVERPDGSNFTLKIRSTKLEDSAMYFCAIDSGSLYNEQFFGPGTRLTVL.

The chain employs TRBV4-1 and TRBJ2-2, with TRBD1 as a possible D gene (6 bases). From germline, CDR1 is MGHRA and CDR2 YSYEKL. The V end was cut by 7 bases, the J end by 3 bases, with 12 bases between. The CDR3 runs to 14 residues. CDR3 loop: CASKRGRDTGELFF. CDR3 DNA: TGCGCCAGCAAGAGGGGGAGAGACACCGGGGAGCTGTTTTTT.

J is TRBJ2-2 and V is TRBV5-1; D ambiguous. Germline V gene lookup returns CDR1 SGHRS and CDR2 YFSETQ. The CDR3 extends over 18 amino acids. Trimming took 0 bases from V and 1 from J, leaving 16 bases between them. CDR3 sequence reads: CASSLAGFLAENTGELFF. DNA for the CDR3: TGCGCCAGCAGCTTGGCCGGCTTTTTAGCCGAGAACACCGGGGAGCTGTTTTTT.

This clone is a singleton in its sample. V and J are TRBV6-5 and TRBJ2-4; 7 bases match TRBD1. Germline loops: CDR1 MNHEY, CDR2 SVGAGI. V lost 6 bases to trimming and J lost 7 bases; unmatched junction nucleotides: 9. The CDR3 length is 14 residues. The CDR3 DNA is TGTGCCAGCAGCCAAGGGGGCCTGACGAACATTCAGTACTTC. The encoded protein is CASSQGGLTNIQYF.

This sequence joins TRBV19 and TRBJ2-6; D unresolved. From germline, CDR1 is LNHDA and CDR2 SQIVND (reference sequence). The V gene lost 5 bases and the J gene lost 1 base, with 9 bases spanning the gap. There are 15 residues in the CDR3. The CDR3 reads CASSPRPSGANVLTF. Here the CDR3 DNA reads TGTGCCAGTAGTCCCAGGCCTTCTGGGGCCAACGTCCTGACTTTC. Complete variable domain (other parts from reference TRBV19 and TRBJ2-6): DGGITQSPKYLFRKEGQNVTLSCEQNLNHDAMYWYRQDPGQGLRLIYYSQIVNDFQKGDIAEGYSVSREKKESFPLTVTSAQKNPTAFYLCASSPRPSGANVLTFGAGSRLTVL.

The chain carries TRBV30 and TRBJ2-3, with 8 bases lining up with TRBD1. Germline-derived CDR1 and CDR2 are GTSNPN and SVGIG (reference sequence). Losses at the gene ends were 4 bases for V and 8 bases for J; bases not matched to a gene: 8. The CDR3 sequence is 13 residues long. DNA for the CDR3: TGTGCCTGGATCAGGGGGCCTGAGGGTACGCAGTATTTT. It codes for CAWIRGPEGTQYF.

Details on this clone: Distinct nucleotide sequences in the sample also encode this CDR3. CDR3 residues: CASSLASGSYEQYF. For the CDR3, the DNA is TGTGCCAGCAGCTTAGCTAGCGGATCCTACGAGCAGTACTTC. This rearrangement joins TRBV7-2 to TRBJ2-7; D is possibly TRBD2 (6 bases). The CDR3 sequence is 14 residues long. Germline CDR1 reads SGHTA; CDR2 reads FQGNSA. V was trimmed by 0 bases and J by 1 base, leaving 7 bases between them.

This chain joins TRBV9 and TRBJ1-2; D ambiguous. V was clipped by 0 bases and J by 0 bases, with 3 bases between them. Per the germline V gene, CDR1 is SGDLS and CDR2 is YYNGEE. The CDR3 is made up of 13 amino acids. CDR3 protein: CASSVDTNYGYTF. Written as DNA, the CDR3 is TGTGCCAGCAGCGTAGACACTAACTATGGCTACACCTTC.

The gene calls are TRBV7-2 and TRBJ2-3; a weak D match, TRBD2 (5 bases). There are 16 residues in the CDR3. The V gene's germline CDR1 is SGHTA and CDR2 FQGNSA. V was shortened by 1 base and J by 0 bases, with 11 bases between the two germline ends. The CDR3 nucleotides read TGTGCCAGCAGCTTAGTGGTGGGAGTGAGCACAGATACGCAGTATTTT. It encodes CASSLVVGVSTDTQYF.

This chain links TRBV30 with TRBJ1-5; 7 positions agree with TRBD1. Germline values: CDR1 GTSNPN, CDR2 SVGIG (reference sequence). V dropped 1 base and J dropped 4; count of bases not matched to a gene: 4. The CDR3 spans 14 residues. Written as DNA, the CDR3 is TGTGCCTGGAGTGGGGACAGTGGGAATCAGCCCCAGCATTTT. Protein product: CAWSGDSGNQPQHF.

The rearrangement uses TRBV11-2 and TRBJ2-2; D may be TRBD1 (6 bases). Germline V lookup: CDR1 SGHAT, CDR2 FQNNGV. The V end lost 2 bases, the J end lost 4 bases, and 11 bases lay between the germline ends. The CDR3 is 15 residues long. CDR3 sequence reads: CASSLRGQATGELFF. The CDR3, as DNA: TGTGCCAGCAGCTTACGGGGACAAGCCACCGGGGAGCTGTTTTTT. Complete variable domain (other parts from reference TRBV11-2 and TRBJ2-2): EAGVAQSPRYKIIEKRQSVAFWCNPISGHATLYWYQQILGQGPKLLIQFQNNGVVDDSQLPKDRFSAERLKGVDSTLKIQPAKLEDSAVYLCASSLRGQATGELFFGEGSRLTVL.

This clone appeared a few times. The genes are TRBV4-1 and TRBJ2-1; D is unclear. Trimming took off 3 bases at V and 4 bases at J, with 4 bases between the two ends. CDR1 is MGHRA and CDR2 is YSYEKL in the germline V gene. CDR3 length: 12 amino acids. The DNA for the CDR3 is TGCGCCAGCAGCCACGGGTACAATGAGCAGTTCTTC. Translating it yields CASSHGYNEQFF.

Concerning this clone: Other DNA sequences of this sample code for an identical CDR3. The chain couples TRBV11-2 to TRBJ1-1; no clear D gene. This CDR3 is built from 14 residues. Per germline, CDR1 SGHAT and CDR2 FQNNGV. The V end lost 1 base, the J end lost 2 bases, and 8 bases lay between the germline ends. CDR3 sequence: CASSLVRGNTEAFF. DNA of the CDR3: TGTGCCAGCAGCTTAGTCCGGGGAAACACTGAAGCTTTCTTT.

This chain connects TRBV19 to TRBJ1-5, with TRBD1 matching 11 bases. The germline V gene encodes CDR1 LNHDA and CDR2 SQIVND (reference sequence). The trim removed 8 bases at V and 2 bases at J, leaving 8 bases unmatched. The CDR3 covers 16 residues. This chain's CDR3 is CASAWTGGMGNQPQHF. The CDR3 DNA follows: TGTGCCAGTGCATGGACAGGGGGCATGGGCAATCAGCCCCAGCATTTT.

This clone has a handful of counts. The CDR3 region is CASSFQDRDRYEQYF. Here the CDR3 DNA reads TGTGCCAGCAGTTTTCAGGACAGGGATCGCTACGAGCAGTACTTC. V is TRBV28 and J is TRBJ2-7; 8 bases are a match to TRBD1. The CDR3 consists of 15 residues. Germline V gene sequence: CDR1 MDHEN, CDR2 SYDVKM. With 3 bases clipped from V and 3 bases from J, the junction kept 7 bases outside the gene matches.

The chain links TRBV18 to TRBJ2-5; 7 nucleotides match TRBD2. The CDR3 covers 14 residues. The V and J ends lost 0 bases and 3 bases, in that order; junction bases with no gene match: 1. The germline V gene has CDR1 KGHSH and CDR2 LQKENI. In nucleotides, the CDR3 is TGTGCCAGCTCACCACCCACTAGCGAAGAGACCCAGTACTTC. Translating gives CASSPPTSEETQYF. Supplemented by reference TRBV18 and TRBJ2-5, the full variable domain reads NAGVMQNPRHLVRRRGQEARLRCSPMKGHSHVYWYRQLPEEGLKFMVYLQKENIIDESGMPKERFSAEFPKEGPSILRIQQVVRGDSAAYFCASSPPTSEETQYFGPGTRLLVL.

This CDR3 is CASGQGPTNEKLFF. CDR3 DNA: TGTGCCAGCGGACAGGGCCCAACTAATGAAAAACTGTTTTTT. This chain links TRBV19 with TRBJ1-4; TRBD1 aligns across 8 bases. J gave up 0 bases and V 9 bases, and 3 bases lay outside the gene matches. CDR1 and CDR2 (germline): LNHDA, SQIVND (reference sequence). The CDR3 contains 14 residues.